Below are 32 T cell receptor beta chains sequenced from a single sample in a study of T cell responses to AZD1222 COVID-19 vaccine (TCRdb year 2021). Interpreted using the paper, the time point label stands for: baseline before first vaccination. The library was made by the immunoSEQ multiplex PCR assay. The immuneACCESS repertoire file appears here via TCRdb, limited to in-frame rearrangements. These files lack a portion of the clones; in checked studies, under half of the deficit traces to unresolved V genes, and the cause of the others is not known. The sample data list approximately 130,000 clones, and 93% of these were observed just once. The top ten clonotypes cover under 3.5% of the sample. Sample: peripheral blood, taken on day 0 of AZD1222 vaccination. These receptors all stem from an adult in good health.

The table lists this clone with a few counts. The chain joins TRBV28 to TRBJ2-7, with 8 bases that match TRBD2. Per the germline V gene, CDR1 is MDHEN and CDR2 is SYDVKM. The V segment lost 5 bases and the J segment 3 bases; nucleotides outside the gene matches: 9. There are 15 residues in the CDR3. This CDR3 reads CASSGSGSRIYEQYF. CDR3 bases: TGTGCCAGCAGTGGGAGCGGGAGTAGGATCTACGAGCAGTACTTC.

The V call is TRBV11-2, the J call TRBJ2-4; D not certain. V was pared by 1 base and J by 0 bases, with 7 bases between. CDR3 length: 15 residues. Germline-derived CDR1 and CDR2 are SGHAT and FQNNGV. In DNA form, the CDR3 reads TGTGCCAGCAGCTTAGGGTGGTTAGCCAAAAACATTCAGTACTTC. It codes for CASSLGWLAKNIQYF. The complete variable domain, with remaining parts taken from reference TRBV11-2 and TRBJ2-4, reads EAGVAQSPRYKIIEKRQSVAFWCNPISGHATLYWYQQILGQGPKLLIQFQNNGVVDDSQLPKDRFSAERLKGVDSTLKIQPAKLEDSAVYLCASSLGWLAKNIQYFGAGTRLSVL.

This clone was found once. This CDR3 reads CASSRGSGGGRPSYEQYF. The CDR3 region has the DNA TGTGCCAGCAGCCGGGGAAGTGGGGGAGGGAGACCCTCCTACGAGCAGTACTTC. The chain is built from TRBV3-1 (or the pseudogene TRBV3-2) and TRBJ2-7; TRBD2 matches at 7 bases. The CDR3 runs to 18 residues. Losses at the gene ends were 4 bases for V and 0 bases for J; bases not matched to a gene: 15. The germline gives CDR1 LGHDT, CDR2 YNNKEL (reference sequence).

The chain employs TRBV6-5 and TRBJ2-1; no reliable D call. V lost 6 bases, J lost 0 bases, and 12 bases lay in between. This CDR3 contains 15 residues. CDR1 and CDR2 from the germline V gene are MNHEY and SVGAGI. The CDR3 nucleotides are TGTGCCAGCAGCCTGAAACGGAGCTCCTACAATGAGCAGTTCTTC. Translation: CASSLKRSSYNEQFF.

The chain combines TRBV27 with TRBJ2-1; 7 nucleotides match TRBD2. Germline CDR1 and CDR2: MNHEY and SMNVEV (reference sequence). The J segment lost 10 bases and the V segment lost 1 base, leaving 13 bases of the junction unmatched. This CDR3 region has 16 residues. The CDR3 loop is CASSLLAGATRHEQFF. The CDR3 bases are TGTGCCAGCAGTTTATTAGCGGGCGCAACTCGTCACGAGCAGTTCTTC.

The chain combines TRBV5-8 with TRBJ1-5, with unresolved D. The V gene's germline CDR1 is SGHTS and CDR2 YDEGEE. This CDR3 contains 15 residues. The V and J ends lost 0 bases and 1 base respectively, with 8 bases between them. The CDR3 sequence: CASSLGVTSNQPQHF. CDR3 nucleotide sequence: TGTGCCAGCAGCTTGGGGGTGACGAGCAATCAGCCCCAGCATTTT.

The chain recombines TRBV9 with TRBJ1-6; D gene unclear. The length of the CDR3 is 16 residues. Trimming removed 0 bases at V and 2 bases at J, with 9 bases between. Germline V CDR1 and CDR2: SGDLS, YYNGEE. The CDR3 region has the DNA TGTGCCAGCAGCGTAGGGCCGGAAGCCTATAATTCACCCCTCCACTTT. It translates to CASSVGPEAYNSPLHF.

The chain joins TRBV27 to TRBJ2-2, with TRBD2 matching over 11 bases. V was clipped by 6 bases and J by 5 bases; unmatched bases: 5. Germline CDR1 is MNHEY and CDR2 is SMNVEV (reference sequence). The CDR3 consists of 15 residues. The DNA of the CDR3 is TGTGCCAGCAGCTCCGGGACTAGCGGAACCGGGGAGCTGTTTTTT. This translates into CASSSGTSGTGELFF.

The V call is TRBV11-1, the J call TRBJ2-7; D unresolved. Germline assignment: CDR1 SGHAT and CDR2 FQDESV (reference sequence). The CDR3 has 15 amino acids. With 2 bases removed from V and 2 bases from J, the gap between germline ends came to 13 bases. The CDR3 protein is CASSLNTPTTYEQYF. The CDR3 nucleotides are TGTGCCAGCAGCTTAAATACTCCTACAACCTACGAGCAGTACTTC. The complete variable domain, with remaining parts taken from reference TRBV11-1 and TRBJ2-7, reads EAEVAQSPRYKITEKSQAVAFWCDPISGHATLYWYRQILGQGPELLVQFQDESVVDDSQLPKDRFSAERLKGVDSTLKIQPAELGDSAMYLCASSLNTPTTYEQYFGPGTRLTVT.

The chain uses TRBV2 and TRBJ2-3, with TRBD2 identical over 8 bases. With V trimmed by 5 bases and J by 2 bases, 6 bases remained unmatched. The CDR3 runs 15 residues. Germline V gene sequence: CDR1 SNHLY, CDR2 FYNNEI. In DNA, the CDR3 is TGTGCCAGCAGTCGGCTAGCGGGTACCACAGATACGCAGTATTTT. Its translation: CASSRLAGTTDTQYF. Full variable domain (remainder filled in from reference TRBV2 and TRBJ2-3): EPEVTQTPSHQVTQMGQEVILRCVPISNHLYFYWYRQILGQKVEFLVSFYNNEISEKSEIFDDQFSVERPDGSNFTLKIRSTKLEDSAMYFCASSRLAGTTDTQYFGPGTRLTVL.

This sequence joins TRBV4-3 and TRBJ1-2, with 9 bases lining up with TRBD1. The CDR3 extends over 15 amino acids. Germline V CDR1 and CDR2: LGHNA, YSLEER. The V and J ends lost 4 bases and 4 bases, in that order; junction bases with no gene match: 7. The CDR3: CASSPTGTGSYGYTF. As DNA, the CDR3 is TGCGCCAGCAGCCCAACCGGGACAGGGTCCTATGGCTACACCTTC.

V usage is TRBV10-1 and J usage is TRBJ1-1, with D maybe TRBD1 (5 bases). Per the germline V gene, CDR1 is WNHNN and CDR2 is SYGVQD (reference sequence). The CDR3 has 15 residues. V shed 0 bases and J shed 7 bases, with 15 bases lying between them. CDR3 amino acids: CASSESVGGVSEAFF. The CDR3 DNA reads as TGCGCCAGCAGTGAGTCTGTGGGGGGGGTCAGTGAAGCTTTCTTT.

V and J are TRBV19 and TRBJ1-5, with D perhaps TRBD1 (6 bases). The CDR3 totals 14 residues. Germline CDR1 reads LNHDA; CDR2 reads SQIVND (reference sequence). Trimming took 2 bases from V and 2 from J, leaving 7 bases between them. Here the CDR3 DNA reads TGTGCCAGTAGTATATCAGGGGGCAATCAGCCCCAGCATTTT. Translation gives CASSISGGNQPQHF.

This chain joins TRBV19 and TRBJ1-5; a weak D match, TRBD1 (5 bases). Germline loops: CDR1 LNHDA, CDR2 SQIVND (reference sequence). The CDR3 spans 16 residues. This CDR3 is CVLQGFPNSSNQPQHF. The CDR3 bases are TGTGTACTGCAGGGTTTTCCTAATTCTAGCAATCAGCCCCAGCATTTT.

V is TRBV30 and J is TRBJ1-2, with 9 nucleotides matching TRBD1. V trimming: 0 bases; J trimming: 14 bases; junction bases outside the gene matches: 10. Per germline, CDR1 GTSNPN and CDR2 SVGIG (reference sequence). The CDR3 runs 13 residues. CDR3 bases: TGTGCCTGGAGTGTGGGGACAGGGAGAAGTTCGACCTTC. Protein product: CAWSVGTGRSSTF. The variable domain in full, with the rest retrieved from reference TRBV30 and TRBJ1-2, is SQTIHQWPATLVQPVGSPLSLECTVEGTSNPNLYWYRQAAGRGLQLLFYSVGIGQISSEVPQNLSASRPQDRQFILSSKKLLLSDSGFYLCAWSVGTGRSSTFGSGTRLTVV.

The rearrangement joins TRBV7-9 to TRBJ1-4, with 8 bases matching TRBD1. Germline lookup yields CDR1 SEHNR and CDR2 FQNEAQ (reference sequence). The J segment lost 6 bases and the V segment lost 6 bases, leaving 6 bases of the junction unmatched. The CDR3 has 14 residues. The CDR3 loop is CASRMTGADEKLFF. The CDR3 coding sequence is TGTGCCAGCAGGATGACAGGGGCGGATGAAAAACTGTTTTTT.

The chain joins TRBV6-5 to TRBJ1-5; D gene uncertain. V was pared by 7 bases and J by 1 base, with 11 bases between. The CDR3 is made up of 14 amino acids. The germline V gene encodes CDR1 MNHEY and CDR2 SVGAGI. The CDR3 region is CASTLEQSNQPQHF. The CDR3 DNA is TGTGCCAGCACATTAGAACAGAGCAATCAGCCCCAGCATTTT.

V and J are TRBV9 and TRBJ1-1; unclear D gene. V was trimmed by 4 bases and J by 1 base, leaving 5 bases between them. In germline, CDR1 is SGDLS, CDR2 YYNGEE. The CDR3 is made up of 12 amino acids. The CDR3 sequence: CASSSGNTEAFF. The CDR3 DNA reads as TGTGCCAGCAGCTCGGGGAACACTGAAGCTTTCTTT.

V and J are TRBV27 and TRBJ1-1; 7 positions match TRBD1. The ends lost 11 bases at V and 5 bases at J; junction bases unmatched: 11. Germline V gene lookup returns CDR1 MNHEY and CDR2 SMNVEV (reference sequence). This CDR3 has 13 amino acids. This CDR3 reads CAAKQGLQTEAFF. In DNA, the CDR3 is TGTGCCGCCAAACAGGGGCTTCAAACTGAAGCTTTCTTT.

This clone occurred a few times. In DNA, the CDR3 is TGTGCCAGCAGTGAAGAAGAAGGGAACACCGGGGAGCTGTTTTTT. Its translation: CASSEEEGNTGELFF. The gene calls are TRBV6-1 and TRBJ2-2; D is uncertain. The CDR3 is 15 residues long. V was trimmed by 1 base and J by 1 base, leaving 7 bases between them. Germline CDR1 MNHNS, CDR2 SASEGT.

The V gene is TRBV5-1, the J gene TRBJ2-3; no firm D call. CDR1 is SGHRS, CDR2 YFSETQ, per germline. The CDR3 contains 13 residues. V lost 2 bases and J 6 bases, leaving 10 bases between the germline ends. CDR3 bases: TGCGCCAGCAGCTTTATCGAACGGGATACGCAGTATTTT. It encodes CASSFIERDTQYF. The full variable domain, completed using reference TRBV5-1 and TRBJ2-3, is KAGVTQTPRYLIKTRGQQVTLSCSPISGHRSVSWYQQTPGQGLQFLFEYFSETQRNKGNFPGRFSGRQFSNSRSEMNVSTLELGDSALYLCASSFIERDTQYFGPGTRLTVL.

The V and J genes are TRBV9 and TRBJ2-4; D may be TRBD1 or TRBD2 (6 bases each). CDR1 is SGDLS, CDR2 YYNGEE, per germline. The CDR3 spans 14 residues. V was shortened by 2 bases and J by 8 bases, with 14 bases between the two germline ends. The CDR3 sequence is CASSVEAGEDIQYF. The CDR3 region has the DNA TGTGCCAGCAGCGTTGAGGCAGGGGAGGACATTCAGTACTTC.

The CDR3 nucleotides are TGCAGCGTGACTAGCGGCACAGATACGCAGTATTTT. It specifies CSVTSGTDTQYF. The chain combines TRBV29-1 with TRBJ2-3, with 8 bases matching TRBD2. The CDR3 is made up of 12 amino acids. J gave up 1 base and V 6 bases, and 0 bases lay outside the gene matches. From germline, CDR1 is SQVTM and CDR2 ANQGSEA.

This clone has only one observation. CDR3 DNA: TGTGCCAGCAGTTTCTCTTGGGGTTACAATGAGCAGTTCTTC. Its translation is CASSFSWGYNEQFF. The chain links TRBV28 to TRBJ2-1; no definite D call. The CDR3 runs to 14 residues. The germline gives CDR1 MDHEN, CDR2 SYDVKM. V shed 3 bases and J shed 4 bases, with 10 bases lying between them. The whole variable domain, remainder taken from reference TRBV28 and TRBJ2-1, is DVKVTQSSRYLVKRTGEKVFLECVQDMDHENMFWYRQDPGLGLRLIYFSYDVKMKEKGDIPEGYSVSREKKERFSLILESASTNQTSMYLCASSFSWGYNEQFFGPGTRLTVL.

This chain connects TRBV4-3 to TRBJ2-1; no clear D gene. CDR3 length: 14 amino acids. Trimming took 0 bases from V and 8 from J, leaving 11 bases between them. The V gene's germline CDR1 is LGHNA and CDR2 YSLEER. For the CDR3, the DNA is TGCGCCAGCAGCCAAGATTTGAAGGGTCATGAGCAGTTCTTC. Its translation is CASSQDLKGHEQFF.

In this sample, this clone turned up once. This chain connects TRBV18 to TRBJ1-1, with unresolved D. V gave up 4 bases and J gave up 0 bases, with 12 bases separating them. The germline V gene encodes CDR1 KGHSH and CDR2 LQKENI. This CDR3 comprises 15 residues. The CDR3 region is CASSLRHSLNTEAFF. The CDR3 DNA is TGTGCCAGCTCACTCCGACACAGCCTGAACACTGAAGCTTTCTTT. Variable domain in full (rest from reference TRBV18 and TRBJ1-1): NAGVMQNPRHLVRRRGQEARLRCSPMKGHSHVYWYRQLPEEGLKFMVYLQKENIIDESGMPKERFSAEFPKEGPSILRIQQVVRGDSAAYFCASSLRHSLNTEAFFGQGTRLTVV.

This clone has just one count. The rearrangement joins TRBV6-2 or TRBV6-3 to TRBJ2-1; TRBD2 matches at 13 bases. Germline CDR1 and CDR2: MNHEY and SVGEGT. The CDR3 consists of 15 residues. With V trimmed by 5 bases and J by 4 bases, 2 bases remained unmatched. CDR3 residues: CASSLGLAGYNEQFF. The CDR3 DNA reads TGTGCCAGCAGTCTGGGACTAGCGGGGTACAATGAGCAGTTCTTC.

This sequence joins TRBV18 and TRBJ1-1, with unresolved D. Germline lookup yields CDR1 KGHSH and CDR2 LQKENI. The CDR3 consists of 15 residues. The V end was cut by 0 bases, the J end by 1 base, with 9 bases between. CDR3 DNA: TGTGCCAGCTCACCACCGTTCGGGGAGAACACTGAAGCTTTCTTT. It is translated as CASSPPFGENTEAFF.

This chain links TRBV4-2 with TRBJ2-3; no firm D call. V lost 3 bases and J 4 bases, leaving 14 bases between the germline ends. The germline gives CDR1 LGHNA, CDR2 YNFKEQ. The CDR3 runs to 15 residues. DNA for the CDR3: TGTGCCAGCAGCCATCAAAGAAGAAGCCCAGATACGCAGTATTTT. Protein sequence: CASSHQRRSPDTQYF.

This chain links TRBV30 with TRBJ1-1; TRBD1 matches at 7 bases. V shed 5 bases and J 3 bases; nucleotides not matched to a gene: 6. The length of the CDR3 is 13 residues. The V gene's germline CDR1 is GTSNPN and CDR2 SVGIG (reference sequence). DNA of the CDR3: TGTGCCTGGGGTAGGGGGCCTGACACTGAAGCTTTCTTT. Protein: CAWGRGPDTEAFF.

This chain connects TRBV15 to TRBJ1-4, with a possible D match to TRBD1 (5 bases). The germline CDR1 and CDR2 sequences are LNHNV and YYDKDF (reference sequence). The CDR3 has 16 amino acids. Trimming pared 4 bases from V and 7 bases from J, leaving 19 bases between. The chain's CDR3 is CATSTETGTQREKLFF. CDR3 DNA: TGTGCCACCAGCACCGAAACCGGGACCCAACGTGAAAAACTGTTTTTT. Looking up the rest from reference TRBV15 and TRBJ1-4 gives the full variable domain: DAMVIQNPRYQVTQFGKPVTLSCSQTLNHNVMYWYQQKSSQAPKLLFHYYDKDFNNEADTPDNFQSRRPNTSFCFLDIRSPGLGDTAMYLCATSTETGTQREKLFFGSGTQLSVL.

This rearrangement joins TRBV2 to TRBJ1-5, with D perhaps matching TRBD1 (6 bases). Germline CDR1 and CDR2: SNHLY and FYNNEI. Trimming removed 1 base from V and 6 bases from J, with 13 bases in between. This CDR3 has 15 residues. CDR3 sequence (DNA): TGTGCCAGCAGTGAAGTGGGTACAGGGAGTCAGCCCCAGCATTTT. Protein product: CASSEVGTGSQPQHF.